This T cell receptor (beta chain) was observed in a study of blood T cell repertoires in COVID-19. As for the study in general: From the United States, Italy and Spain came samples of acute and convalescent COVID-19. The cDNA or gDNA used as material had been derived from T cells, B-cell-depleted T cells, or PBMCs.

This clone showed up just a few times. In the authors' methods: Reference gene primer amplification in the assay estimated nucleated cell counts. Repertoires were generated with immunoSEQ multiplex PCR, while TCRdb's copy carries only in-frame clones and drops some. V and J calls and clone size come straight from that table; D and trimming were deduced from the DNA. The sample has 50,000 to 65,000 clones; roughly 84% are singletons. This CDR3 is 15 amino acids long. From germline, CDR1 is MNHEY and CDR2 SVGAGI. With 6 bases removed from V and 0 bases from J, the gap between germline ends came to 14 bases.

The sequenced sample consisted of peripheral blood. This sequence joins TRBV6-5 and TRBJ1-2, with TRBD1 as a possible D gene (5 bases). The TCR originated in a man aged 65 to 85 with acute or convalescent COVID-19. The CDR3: CASRPPTGPNYGYTF. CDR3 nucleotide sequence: TGTGCCAGCAGACCTCCTACAGGTCCTAACTATGGCTACACCTTC.